One sample yielded the 27 T cell receptor beta chains listed below, sequenced in a study of read filtering for tumor transcriptome and immune sequencing. From around 440 ng of RNA, a library with molecular barcoded alpha/delta and beta/gamma adaptors was made. TCRdb fed the reads into MiXCR, producing one record per CDR3 protein. The sample has about 47,000 distinct CDR3 sequences, approximately 12% seen once. The specimen sequenced was a population of CD138-negative cells sorted from bone marrow. All receptors come from a donor at least 40 years old with multiple myeloma.

This clonotype was seen repeatedly, ten times or more. The chain has TRBV7-2 and TRBJ1-5, with D perhaps TRBD1 (6 bases). Trimming cost V 1 base and J 10 bases, with 14 bases left between them. This CDR3 has 14 amino acids. The germline V gene has CDR1 SGHTA and CDR2 FQGNSA. The CDR3 here is CASSLGRGTDPQHF. CDR3 DNA: TGTGCCAGCAGCTTAGGCAGGGGCACCGATCCCCAGCATTTT.

This clonotype has ten or more counts. This sequence joins TRBV7-6 and TRBJ2-7, with 13 bases matching TRBD2. The length of the CDR3 is 15 residues. Unmatched junction bases numbered 8, after V lost 5 bases and J lost 7 bases. Germline assignment: CDR1 SGHVS and CDR2 FNYEAQ. CDR3 residues: CASSRGLAGVFEQYF. The CDR3, as DNA: TGTGCCAGCAGCAGAGGACTAGCGGGAGTTTTTGAGCAGTACTTC. The full variable domain, completed using reference TRBV7-6 and TRBJ2-7, is GAGVSQSPRYKVTKRGQDVALRCDPISGHVSLYWYRQALGQGPEFLTYFNYEAQQDKSGLPNDRFSAERPEGSISTLTIQRTEQRDSAMYRCASSRGLAGVFEQYFGPGTRLTVT.

This clonotype was seen ten or more times. The gene calls are TRBV5-1 and TRBJ2-3; no firm D call. The V gene lost 0 bases and the J gene lost 1 base, with 6 bases spanning the gap. Germline V CDR1 and CDR2: SGHRS, YFSETQ. The CDR3 sequence is 14 residues long. The CDR3 bases are TGCGCCAGCAGCTTGGGCAGAGGCACAGATACGCAGTATTTT. Amino acids: CASSLGRGTDTQYF.

This clonotype was observed many times. This sequence joins TRBV12-3 or TRBV12-4 and TRBJ2-2; a weak D match, TRBD2 (5 bases). V was pared by 8 bases and J by 4 bases, with 8 bases between. CDR3 length: 12 residues. The CDR3 region is CASEGPTGELFF. As DNA, the CDR3 is TGTGCCAGCGAGGGCCCCACCGGGGAGCTGTTTTTT.

Regarding this clonotype: Because it lacks the conserved phenylalanine or tryptophan at the end, this CDR3 is likely a read error. The chain uses TRBV12-3 or TRBV12-4 and TRBJ2-1; D is tentatively TRBD1 or TRBD2 (5 bases each). The CDR3 totals 14 residues. Written as DNA, the CDR3 is TGTGCTAGCAGTCGCCGGGACGGAAACAATGAGCAGTTCATC. Protein: CASSRRDGNNEQFI.

Concerning this clonotype itself: A read error is possible here, since a much larger clone lies one base away. The rearrangement joins TRBV6-1 to TRBJ1-1, with unresolved D. Trimming removed 7 bases at V and 3 bases at J, with 9 bases between. This CDR3 has 12 residues. Looked up from germline, CDR1 is MNHNS and CDR2 is SASEGT. DNA for the CDR3: TGTGCCAGCAAGGTGGGATACACTGAAGCTTTCTTT. Translating it yields CASKVGYTEAFF.

This clonotype has at least ten counts. The genes are TRBV11-2 and TRBJ2-2, with 8 bases that match TRBD2. Germline V gene lookup returns CDR1 SGHAT and CDR2 FQNNGV. The J segment lost 5 bases and the V segment lost 5 bases, leaving 13 bases of the junction unmatched. The CDR3 has 17 residues. The CDR3 loop reads CASSAYAAGGGTGELFF. The CDR3 DNA reads as TGTGCCAGCAGCGCCTACGCGGCGGGAGGTGGTACCGGGGAGCTGTTTTTT.

This clonotype was detected many times. The chain is built from TRBV7-2 and TRBJ1-1, with D uncertain. The CDR3 has 14 residues. V gave up 3 bases and J gave up 0 bases, with 8 bases separating them. CDR1 SGHTA and CDR2 FQGNSA come from the germline V gene. The CDR3: CASSLRHMNTEAFF. CDR3 DNA: TGTGCCAGCAGCTTGAGACACATGAACACTGAAGCTTTCTTT.

This clonotype came up many times. The chain employs TRBV5-4 and TRBJ2-1; D may be TRBD2 (6 bases). The CDR3 sequence is 15 residues long. The germline gives CDR1 SGHNT, CDR2 YYREEE (reference sequence). V gave up 5 bases and J gave up 6 bases, with 18 bases separating them. The CDR3 coding sequence is TGTGCCAGCAGTCAGACTAGACTTGCGGGCAATGAGCAGTTCTTC. It encodes CASSQTRLAGNEQFF.

In its sample, this clonotype was seen many times. V is TRBV4-3 and J is TRBJ2-7; TRBD1 aligns across 11 bases. Germline trimming cut 4 bases from V and 3 bases from J; bases unmatched to any gene: 5. The CDR3 runs 15 residues. Germline-derived CDR1 and CDR2 are LGHNA and YSLEER. CDR3 amino acids: CASSRAGTGGYEQYF. For the CDR3, the DNA is TGCGCCAGCAGCCGAGCCGGGACAGGGGGCTACGAGCAGTACTTC.

Points on this clonotype: A read error is likely, as this CDR3 ends without the conserved phenylalanine or tryptophan. The DNA is left out, because the CDR3 cannot be placed on it with certainty; the CDR3 is given as TCRdb lists it. This chain connects TRBV20-1 to TRBJ1-1; the table names TRBD1, a call not compared with the DNA. Germline CDR1 and CDR2: DFQATT and SNEGSKA (reference sequence). The CDR3 spans 12 residues, counting both ends. CDR3 protein: CSAPSGNTEASY.

This clonotype appeared many times. The chain is built from TRBV28 and TRBJ2-5; 8 bases map to TRBD1. The CDR3 spans 15 residues. Unmatched junction bases numbered 10, after V lost 3 bases and J lost 7 bases. Germline loops: CDR1 MDHEN, CDR2 SYDVKM. The CDR3 loop is CASSFSVGQGGTQYF. CDR3 sequence (DNA): TGTGCCAGCAGTTTTTCGGTTGGACAGGGCGGGACCCAGTACTTC.

On this clonotype: A much more abundant neighbour one base away suggests this may be a read error. The chain is built from TRBV28 and TRBJ2-5; D tentatively reads TRBD1 or TRBD2 (6 bases each). The CDR3 extends over 16 amino acids. Germline V gene sequence: CDR1 MDHEN, CDR2 SYDVKM. The CDR3 sequence is CANSLMEGVGLETQYF. Written as DNA, the CDR3 is TGTGCCAACAGTTTAATGGAGGGGGTTGGTTTGGAGACCCAGTACTTC.

Note on this clonotype: A read error is likely, as this CDR3 ends without the conserved phenylalanine or tryptophan. The limits of the CDR3 on the DNA are not certain, so only TCRdb's listed CDR3 is given. V usage is TRBV12-3 or TRBV12-4 and J usage is TRBJ2-1; TRBD1, the table's D call, was not compared with the DNA. The CDR3 sequence runs 12 residues, both termini included. The CDR3 sequence is CASSLAGGSRSL.

Comments on this clonotype: Compared with germline, one end of the junction differs, possibly owing to a read error. The chain carries TRBV4-2 and TRBJ2-3, with a tentative D call TRBD1 (5 bases). The CDR3 is 15 residues long. Germline V CDR1 and CDR2: LGHNA, YNFKEQ. The CDR3 nucleotides read TGTGCCAGCGGCCAAGAAGCAGGGAAGGCAGATACGCAGTATTTT. This sequence encodes CASGQEAGKADTQYF.

This clonotype was seen repeatedly, ten times or more. This sequence joins TRBV11-2 and TRBJ2-7; 8 bases match TRBD1. CDR1 is SGHAT, CDR2 FQNNGV, per germline. This CDR3 spans 14 amino acids. V dropped 6 bases and J dropped 3; count of bases not matched to a gene: 7. CDR3 amino acids: CASRPSGTGYEQYF. The CDR3 coding sequence is TGTGCCAGCAGACCTTCCGGGACAGGCTACGAGCAGTACTTC.

The sample holds many counts of this clonotype. The CDR3 reads CAISGAGNQPQHF. In DNA, the CDR3 is TGTGCCATCAGTGGGGCCGGGAATCAGCCCCAGCATTTT. The chain uses TRBV10-3 and TRBJ1-5; D gene uncertain. The germline CDR1 and CDR2 sequences are ENHRY and SYGVKD. V dropped 4 bases and J dropped 4 bases, with 8 bases sitting between them. The CDR3 has 13 amino acids.

This clonotype is labeled as medium-sized. The chain has TRBV24-1 and TRBJ2-1, with 8 bases aligning to TRBD1. Germline V gene lookup returns CDR1 KGHDR and CDR2 SFDVKD. Trimming took 5 bases from V and 8 from J; bases not matched to a gene: 4. CDR3 length equals 13 residues. The CDR3 loop is CATSVTGGHEQFF. The DNA for the CDR3 is TGTGCCACCAGTGTTACAGGGGGTCATGAGCAGTTCTTC.

This clonotype was counted ten times or more. The chain recombines TRBV5-1 with TRBJ2-3, with TRBD1 matching over 8 bases. The CDR3 sequence is 15 residues long. The trim removed 4 bases at V and 6 bases at J, leaving 10 bases unmatched. The germline CDR1 and CDR2 sequences are SGHRS and YFSETQ. CDR3 sequence: CASSRGQGPADTQYF. Written as DNA, the CDR3 is TGCGCCAGCAGCCGAGGACAGGGCCCCGCCGATACGCAGTATTTT.

The sample holds many counts of this clonotype. The chain uses TRBV19 and TRBJ2-3; no clear D. Germline V gene sequence: CDR1 LNHDA, CDR2 SQIVND (reference sequence). The CDR3 has 15 residues. V shed 5 bases and J shed 2 bases, with 14 bases lying between them. CDR3: CASSVRWSNTDTQYF. The CDR3 bases are TGTGCCAGTAGTGTGAGGTGGTCTAACACAGATACGCAGTATTTT. The complete variable domain, with remaining parts taken from reference TRBV19 and TRBJ2-3, reads DGGITQSPKYLFRKEGQNVTLSCEQNLNHDAMYWYRQDPGQGLRLIYYSQIVNDFQKGDIAEGYSVSREKKESFPLTVTSAQKNPTAFYLCASSVRWSNTDTQYFGPGTRLTVL.

This clonotype has ten or more counts. The rearrangement links TRBV4-1 to TRBJ1-2, with D unresolved. The CDR3 consists of 15 residues. Germline V CDR1 and CDR2: MGHRA, YSYEKL. Trimming pared 1 base from V and 0 bases from J, leaving 9 bases between. The CDR3: CASSQVTGPNYGYTF. CDR3 coding DNA: TGCGCCAGCAGCCAAGTTACGGGCCCTAACTATGGCTACACCTTC.

This clonotype appeared many times. V usage is TRBV27 and J usage is TRBJ2-7; TRBD2 matches 13 bases. This CDR3 spans 16 amino acids. Germline CDR1 and CDR2: MNHEY and SMNVEV (reference sequence). V shed 7 bases, J shed 4 bases, and the junction held 10 bases outside the gene matches. CDR3 sequence (DNA): TGTGCCAGCAAACGGACTAGCGGGAGTAGTGGATACGAGCAGTACTTC. It is translated as CASKRTSGSSGYEQYF.

The rearrangement uses TRBV4-3 and TRBJ2-3, with a tentative D call TRBD1 (5 bases). Judging by the DNA end, TRBJ1-5 fits better; the J call may be wrong. CDR3 length: 15 residues. Germline V gene data show CDR1 as LGHNA and CDR2 as YSLEER. CDR3 in DNA: TGCGCCAGCAGCCAAGATCGAGGGACGACAGATACGCAGCATTTT. Amino acids: CASSQDRGTTDTQHF.

This clonotype has more than one count but fewer than ten. V and J are TRBV19 and TRBJ1-3; 7 bases match TRBD1. This CDR3 comprises 17 residues. V gave up 5 bases and J gave up 0 bases; unmatched junction bases: 10. The V gene's germline CDR1 is LNHDA and CDR2 SQIVND (reference sequence). The CDR3 DNA follows: TGTGCCAGTAGTCTCTTTGGGGACAGCAACTCTGGAAACACCATATATTTT. It encodes CASSLFGDSNSGNTIYF.

This clonotype showed up many times. The chain recombines TRBV19 with TRBJ1-5; D ambiguous. Trimming pared 0 bases from V and 7 bases from J, leaving 10 bases between. This CDR3 has 14 residues. Germline CDR1 LNHDA, CDR2 SQIVND (reference sequence). CDR3 loop: CASSIDWSGQPQHF. As DNA, the CDR3 is TGTGCCAGTAGTATAGATTGGTCCGGGCAGCCCCAGCATTTT.

Ten or more counts support this clonotype. V and J are TRBV29-1 and TRBJ1-1; perhaps TRBD1 as D (5 bases). Trimming pared 7 bases from V and 4 bases from J, leaving 16 bases between. CDR3 length equals 13 residues. The germline CDR1 and CDR2 sequences are SQVTM and ANQGSEA. CDR3 in amino acids: CSAIGRVGTEAFF. The CDR3 coding sequence is TGCAGCGCCATCGGCAGGGTGGGCACTGAAGCTTTCTTT. Filled out from reference TRBV29-1 and TRBJ1-1, the complete variable domain reads SAVISQKPSRDICQRGTSLTIQCQVDSQVTMMFWYRQQPGQSLTLIATANQGSEATYESGFVIDKFPISRPNLTFSTLTVSNMSPEDSSIYLCSAIGRVGTEAFFGQGTRLTVV.

This clonotype was seen at least ten times. The rearrangement uses TRBV6-6 and TRBJ2-5, with D maybe TRBD1 (6 bases). Germline-derived CDR1 and CDR2 are MNHNY and SVGAGI (reference sequence). This CDR3 region has 13 residues. The V end was cut by 5 bases, the J end by 5 bases, with 12 bases between. The CDR3: CASSNRVGETQYF. The CDR3 DNA sequence: TGTGCCAGCAGTAACAGGGTTGGGGAGACCCAGTACTTC.